The 11 T cell receptor beta chains listed next were all sequenced from one sample in a study of post-analysis software for immune sequencing data. The antigens these receptors bind are not known. Study-level points and caveats: TRBV5-6, TRBV5-1 and TRBV20-1 belonged to a set of roughly 5 TRBV segments that were more frequent in patients than controls.

Libraries were made from TCR beta cDNA, and they carried unique molecular identifiers. Via MiXCR, TCRdb re-called the PCR reads, giving one row per CDR3 protein. Of 170,000 or so distinct CDR3 sequences in the sample, 30% were seen once. Sequenced: blood. All receptors come from a girl aged 5 to 17 with multiple sclerosis.

V is TRBV29-1 and J is TRBJ1-1; D unclear. Germline-derived CDR1 and CDR2 are SQVTM and ANQGSEA. CDR3 length equals 11 residues. The CDR3 is CSDQTDTEAFF. The DNA of the CDR3 is TGCAGTGACCAGACTGACACTGAAGCTTTCTTT.

Concerning this clonotype itself: A much bigger clone sits one base away, suggesting this may be a read error. The chain is built from TRBV7-9 and TRBJ2-7; D is possibly TRBD1 (5 bases). Germline V CDR1 and CDR2: SEHNR, FQNEAQ (reference sequence). CDR3 length: 15 amino acids. V lost 5 bases to trimming and J lost 1 base, with 15 bases between them. The CDR3 region has the DNA TGTGCCAGCAGCGCATGGGGTCAGGGTTCCTACGAGCAGTACTTC. Amino acid sequence: CASSAWGQGSYEQYF.

Details on this clonotype: Given a much more abundant clone one base away, this may be a read error. The chain employs TRBV4-1 and TRBJ1-2; TRBD1 agrees at 7 bases. CDR1 and CDR2 (germline): MGHRA, YSYEKL. The CDR3 runs to 15 residues. The trim removed 1 base at V and 8 bases at J, leaving 10 bases unmatched. The CDR3 DNA reads as TGCGCCAGCAGCCAAGCCTCCCAGGGGGTAGGGGGCTACACCTTC. Translated: CASSQASQGVGGYTF.

This chain uses TRBV5-1 with TRBJ2-4; D might be TRBD2 (6 bases). The better agreement between TRBJ2-7 and the DNA end casts doubt on the J call. Germline CDR1 and CDR2: SGHRS and YFSETQ. The CDR3 runs to 15 residues. The CDR3 nucleotides read TGCGCCAGCAGCCGGGAGTACTACGCGAACTGCGAGCAGTACTTC. This codes for CASSREYYANCEQYF.

The V and J genes are TRBV28 and TRBJ2-7; 7 bases line up with TRBD1. Losses at the gene ends were 1 base for V and 3 bases for J; bases not matched to a gene: 9. In germline, CDR1 is MDHEN, CDR2 SYDVKM. The CDR3 has 16 residues. CDR3 coding DNA: TGTGCCAGCAGTTTATTAGGGGGCCAGGGGTTCTACGAGCAGTACTTC. Translated, it gives CASSLLGGQGFYEQYF.

The chain combines TRBV3-1 with TRBJ2-6; no clear D gene. CDR1 is LGHDT and CDR2 is YNNKEL in the germline V gene (reference sequence). This CDR3 is 16 amino acids long. V lost 0 bases and J 0 bases, leaving 6 bases between the germline ends. DNA for the CDR3: TGTGCCAGCAGCCAAGAAAGGGACTCTGGGGCCAACGTCCTGACTTTC. Its translation: CASSQERDSGANVLTF.

There are many counts of this clonotype. This rearrangement joins TRBV11-3 to TRBJ2-1, with D unresolved. The CDR3 is made up of 13 amino acids. The V gene's germline CDR1 is SGHNT and CDR2 YENEEA. Between the trimmed V and J ends, which lost 4 bases and 4 bases, there was a span of 8 bases. CDR3 DNA sequence: TGTGCCAGCAGCTCGACGATGTACAATGAGCAGTTCTTC. This codes for CASSSTMYNEQFF.

The J gene is TRBJ2-1, the V gene TRBV12-5; D is undetermined. V gave up 0 bases and J gave up 7 bases, with 4 bases separating them. Germline CDR1 LGHNT, CDR2 FRNRAP. CDR3 length: 12 amino acids. The CDR3 nucleotides are TGTGCTAGTGGTTTGGTAAAGAATGAGCAGTTCTTC. It translates to CASGLVKNEQFF.

At least ten counts were recorded for this clonotype. The chain couples TRBV25-1 to TRBJ2-5, with D unclear. There are 15 residues in the CDR3. CDR1 and CDR2 from the germline V gene are MGHDK and SYGVNS. The V and J ends lost 4 bases and 4 bases respectively, with 16 bases between them. DNA of the CDR3: TGTGCCAGCAGTGTGGGTGGGATGGTTAGAGAGACCCAGTACTTC. This encodes CASSVGGMVRETQYF. The full variable domain, its missing parts supplied by reference TRBV25-1 and TRBJ2-5, is EADIYQTPRYLVIGTGKKITLECSQTMGHDKMYWYQQDPGMELHLIHYSYGVNSTEKGDLSSESTVSRIRTEHFPLTLESARPSHTSQYLCASSVGGMVRETQYFGPGTRLLVL.

This chain links TRBV5-1 with TRBJ2-1; TRBD2 aligns across 9 bases. V was clipped by 1 base and J by 6 bases; unmatched bases: 8. CDR3 length equals 16 residues. From germline, CDR1 is SGHRS and CDR2 YFSETQ. CDR3 protein: CASSLIAGAGFNEQFF. The CDR3 nucleotides read TGCGCCAGCAGCTTGATAGCGGGAGCCGGATTCAATGAGCAGTTCTTC.

About this clonotype itself: This may come from a read error, since a much larger clone is one base off. V and J are TRBV4-1 and TRBJ2-1; D is possibly TRBD2 (5 bases). Germline CDR1 MGHRA, CDR2 YSYEKL. The CDR3 contains 15 residues. CDR3 region: CASSQENSVYDEQFF. The DNA for the CDR3 is TGCGCCAGCAGCCAAGAGAATAGCGTCTACGATGAGCAGTTCTTC.